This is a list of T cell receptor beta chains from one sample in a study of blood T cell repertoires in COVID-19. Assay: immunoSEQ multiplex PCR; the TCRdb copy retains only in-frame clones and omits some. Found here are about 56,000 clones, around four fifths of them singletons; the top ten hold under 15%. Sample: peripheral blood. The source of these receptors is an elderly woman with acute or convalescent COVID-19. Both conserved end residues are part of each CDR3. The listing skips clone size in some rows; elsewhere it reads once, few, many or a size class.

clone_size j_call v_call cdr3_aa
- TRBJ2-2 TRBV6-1 CASSTSGGTGELFF
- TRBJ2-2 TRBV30 CAWRNFIRDTGELFF
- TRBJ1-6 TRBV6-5 CASSDPGQVSPLHF
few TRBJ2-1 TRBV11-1 CASSLAPYYNEQFF
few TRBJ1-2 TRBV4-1 CASSQGGGANYGYTF
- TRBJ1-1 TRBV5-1 CASSPQTGGVLSTEAFF
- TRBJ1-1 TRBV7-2 CASRPRDKNTEAFF
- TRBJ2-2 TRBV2 CASRRTGVDTGELFF
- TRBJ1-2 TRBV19 CASSVRDRGLDGYTF
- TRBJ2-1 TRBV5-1 CASSEIPTYNEQFF
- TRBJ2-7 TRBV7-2 CASSADRGFYEQYF
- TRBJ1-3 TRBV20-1 CSASYSGTGAGNTIYF
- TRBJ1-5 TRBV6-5 CASSPGRKQAQHF
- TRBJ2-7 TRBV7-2 CASSPRRGYEQYF
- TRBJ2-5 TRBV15 CATSRDPGGETQYF
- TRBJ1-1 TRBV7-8 CASSLSGTGSGEAFF
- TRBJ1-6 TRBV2 CASSERGAQGGFSPLHF
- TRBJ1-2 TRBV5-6 CASSFGILKTGAFNYGYTF
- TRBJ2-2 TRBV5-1 CASSLRSENTGELFF
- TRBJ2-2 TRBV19 CASSIPRNTGELFF
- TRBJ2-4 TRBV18 CASSPRDKNIQYF
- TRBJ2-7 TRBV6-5 CASSYSPYRGPYEQYF
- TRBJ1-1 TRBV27 CASSGQVPGLEAFF
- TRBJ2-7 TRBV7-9 CASSLDPAGGQDEQYF
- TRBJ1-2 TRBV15 CATSNFGVKIYGYTF
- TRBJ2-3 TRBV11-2 CASSLFSVSTDTQYF
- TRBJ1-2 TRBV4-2 CASSQQGWGDGYTF
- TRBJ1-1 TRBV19 CASSISRGSPNTEAFF
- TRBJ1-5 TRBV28 CASSPGTGNANQPQHF
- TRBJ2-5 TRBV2 CASRQTSGGRQETQYF
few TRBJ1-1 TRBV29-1 CSSRAGLNTEAFF
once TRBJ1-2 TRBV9 CASSGDSRNYGYTF
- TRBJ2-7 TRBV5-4 CASSFRDRTYEQYF
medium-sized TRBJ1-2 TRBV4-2 CASSPTGGRDGYTF
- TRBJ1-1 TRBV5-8 CASSFRGMNTEAFF
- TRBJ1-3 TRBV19 CASSKSENTIYF
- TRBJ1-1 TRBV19 CASSTGGGNTEAFF
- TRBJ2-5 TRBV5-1 CASSLDQRGQETQYF
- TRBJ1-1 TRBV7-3 CASSLDRRVAFF
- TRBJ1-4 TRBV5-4 CASSRRGTNEKLFF
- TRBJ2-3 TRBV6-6 CASSPQGQTGVGVSTDTQYF
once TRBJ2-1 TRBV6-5 CASSRQGNEQFF
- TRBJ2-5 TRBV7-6 CASSPRGSGDAETQYF
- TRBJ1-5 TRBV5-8 CASSAIMGGGPRPQHF
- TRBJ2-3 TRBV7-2 CASSLTYRSSTDTQYF
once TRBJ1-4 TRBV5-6 CASSKTRANLFF
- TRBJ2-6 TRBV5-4 CASSLQFGSGANVLTF
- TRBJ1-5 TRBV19 CASSAGQGNSNQPQHF
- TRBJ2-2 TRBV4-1 CASSQDGPGELFF
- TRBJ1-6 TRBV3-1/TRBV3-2 CASSQDGHQDSPLHF
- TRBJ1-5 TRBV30 CAWTLGAGQPQHF
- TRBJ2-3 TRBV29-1 CSVDRPGSTDTQYF
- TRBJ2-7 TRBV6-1 CASSDQVSPVLGEQYF
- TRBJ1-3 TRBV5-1 CASSSQSSGNTIYF